This T cell receptor (beta chain) was identified during a study of blood T cell repertoires in COVID-19. Background on the study: Samples of COVID-19 (acute and convalescent) were obtained from the United States, Italy and Spain. The cDNA or gDNA used as material had been derived from T cells, B-cell-depleted T cells, or PBMCs.

Study processing details: Estimates of nucleated cell counts were drawn from the amplification of reference gene primers. Clones were sequenced by immunoSEQ multiplex PCR, and TCRdb holds only the in-frame ones, with some missing. For V, J and clone size, that table is used; D and trimming come from the DNA. The sample includes about 70,000 clones, around 86% seen only once; the top ten take approximately 14%. Sequenced input: peripheral blood. This receptor was taken from a woman aged 55-69 years with acute or convalescent COVID-19.

CDR3 DNA sequence: TGTGCCAGCAGCTGGGACAGGGGGGTGGACGAGCAGTACTTC. Translated: CASSWDRGVDEQYF. The chain employs TRBV7-8 and TRBJ2-7; 11 bases match TRBD1. With V trimmed by 4 bases and J by 5 bases, 4 bases remained unmatched. The CDR3 loop spans 14 amino acids. Germline CDR1 and CDR2: SGHVS and FQNEAQ.